One sample yielded the 2 T cell receptor beta chains listed below, sequenced in a study of shared clonotypes between healthy human individuals. Only CD45RO-negative cells positively selected for CCR7 counted as naive CD8 cells, so terminally differentiated effector memory CD45RA+ cells were excluded. Sequencing was performed with immunoSEQ multiplex PCR; in TCRdb, only in-frame clones are kept and a portion is missing. The data contain about 680,000 clones, around 90% of them seen just once; the ten biggest clones take up about a quarter. The sample was naive CD8+ T cells sorted from blood. The origin of the receptors is a man aged 30 to 45 in good health.

The chain has TRBV29-1 and TRBJ2-1; D is unclear. Germline CDR1 and CDR2: SQVTM and ANQGSEA. This CDR3 contains 13 residues. Trimming took off 1 base at V and 5 bases at J, with 9 bases between the two ends. CDR3 amino acids: CSVEGAVNNEQFF. DNA for the CDR3: TGCAGCGTTGAAGGAGCAGTAAACAATGAGCAGTTCTTC.

The V call is TRBV2, the J call TRBJ2-7, with unresolved D. CDR3 length: 13 amino acids. Germline assignment: CDR1 SNHLY and CDR2 FYNNEI. V lost 8 bases and J lost 6, with 17 bases in between. This CDR3 reads CASQKPETVEQYF. CDR3 bases: TGTGCCAGCCAGAAACCAGAGACTGTCGAGCAGTACTTC.